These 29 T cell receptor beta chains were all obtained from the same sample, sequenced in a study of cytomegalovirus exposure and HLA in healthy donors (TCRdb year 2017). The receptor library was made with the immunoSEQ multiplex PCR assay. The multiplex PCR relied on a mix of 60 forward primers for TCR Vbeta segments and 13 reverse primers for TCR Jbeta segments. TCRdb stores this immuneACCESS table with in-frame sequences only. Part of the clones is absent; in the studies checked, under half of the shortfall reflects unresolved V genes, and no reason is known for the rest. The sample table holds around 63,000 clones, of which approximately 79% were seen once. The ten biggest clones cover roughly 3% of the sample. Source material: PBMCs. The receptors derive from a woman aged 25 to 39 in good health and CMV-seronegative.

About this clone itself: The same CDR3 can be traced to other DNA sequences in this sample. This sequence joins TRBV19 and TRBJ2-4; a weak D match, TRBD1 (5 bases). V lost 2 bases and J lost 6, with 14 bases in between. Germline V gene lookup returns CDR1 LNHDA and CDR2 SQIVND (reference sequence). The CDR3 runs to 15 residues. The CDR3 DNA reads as TGTGCCAGTAGTATAAGTGCTCAGGGCCGAAACATTCAGTACTTC. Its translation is CASSISAQGRNIQYF. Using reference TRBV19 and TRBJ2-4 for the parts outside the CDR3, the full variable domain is DGGITQSPKYLFRKEGQNVTLSCEQNLNHDAMYWYRQDPGQGLRLIYYSQIVNDFQKGDIAEGYSVSREKKESFPLTVTSAQKNPTAFYLCASSISAQGRNIQYFGAGTRLSVL.

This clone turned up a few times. CDR3 sequence reads: CASSQGLAGQETQYF. Written as DNA, the CDR3 is TGTGCCAGCAGCCAAGGACTAGCGGGGCAAGAGACCCAGTACTTC. The V call is TRBV5-4, the J call TRBJ2-5; 12 bases map to TRBD2. V gave up 4 bases and J gave up 2 bases; unmatched junction bases: 3. The CDR3 consists of 15 residues. CDR1 SGHNT and CDR2 YYREEE come from the germline V gene (reference sequence).

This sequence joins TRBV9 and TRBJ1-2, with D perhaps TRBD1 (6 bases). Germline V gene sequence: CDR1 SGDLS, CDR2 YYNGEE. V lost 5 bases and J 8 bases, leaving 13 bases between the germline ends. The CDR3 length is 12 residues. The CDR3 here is CASSERGLGYTF. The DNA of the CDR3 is TGTGCCAGCAGTGAGAGGGGGTTGGGCTACACCTTC.

DNA for the CDR3: TGTGCCAGCTCACCCGTCCCAGGGGATAGAAACTATGGCTACACCTTC. This translates into CASSPVPGDRNYGYTF. The gene calls are TRBV18 and TRBJ1-2, with D possibly being TRBD1 (6 bases). Trimming left V 3 bases short and J 2 bases short, with 16 bases between. The CDR3 sequence is 16 residues long. Per germline, CDR1 KGHSH and CDR2 LQKENI.

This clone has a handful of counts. In DNA, the CDR3 is TGTGCCAGCAGCCCTTGGGCTAGCGGAGGGGGCACAGATACGCAGTATTTT. Its protein is CASSPWASGGGTDTQYF. The chain recombines TRBV7-2 with TRBJ2-3, with TRBD2 matching 7 bases. V shed 5 bases, J shed 1 base, and the junction held 12 bases outside the gene matches. Germline V gene lookup returns CDR1 SGHTA and CDR2 FQGNSA. The CDR3 totals 17 residues.

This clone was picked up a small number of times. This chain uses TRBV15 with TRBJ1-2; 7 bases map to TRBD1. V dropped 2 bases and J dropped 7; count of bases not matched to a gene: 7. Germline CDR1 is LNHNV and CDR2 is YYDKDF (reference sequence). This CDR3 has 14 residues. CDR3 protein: CATSRSTGTVGYTF. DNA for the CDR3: TGTGCCACCAGCAGAAGTACCGGGACAGTTGGCTACACCTTC.

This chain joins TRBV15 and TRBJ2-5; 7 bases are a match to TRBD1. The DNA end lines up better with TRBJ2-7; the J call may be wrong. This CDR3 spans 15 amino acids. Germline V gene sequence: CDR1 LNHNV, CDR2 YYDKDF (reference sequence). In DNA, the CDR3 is TGTGCCACCAGCAGTTCCCTGACAGGGAATTACGAGCAGTACTTC. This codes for CATSSSLTGNYEQYF.

As DNA, the CDR3 is TGTGCCAGCAGCTCGACAGGGGATAAACTGTTTTTT. Protein sequence: CASSSTGDKLFF. This chain connects TRBV28 to TRBJ1-4; 8 bases fit TRBD1. The J segment lost 11 bases and the V segment lost 6 bases, leaving 5 bases of the junction unmatched. From germline, CDR1 is MDHEN and CDR2 SYDVKM. The CDR3 consists of 12 residues.

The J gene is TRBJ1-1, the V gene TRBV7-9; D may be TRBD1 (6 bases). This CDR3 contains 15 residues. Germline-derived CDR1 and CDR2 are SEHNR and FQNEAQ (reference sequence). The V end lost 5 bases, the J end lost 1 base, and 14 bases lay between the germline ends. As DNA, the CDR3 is TGTGCCAGCAGCCGAGAACCGGGACAGAACACTGAAGCTTTCTTT. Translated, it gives CASSREPGQNTEAFF.

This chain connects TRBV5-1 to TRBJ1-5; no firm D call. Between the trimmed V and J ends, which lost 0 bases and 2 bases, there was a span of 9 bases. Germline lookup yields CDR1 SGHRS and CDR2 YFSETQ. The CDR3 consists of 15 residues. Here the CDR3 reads CASSLDPGGNQPQHF. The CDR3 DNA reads TGCGCCAGCAGCTTGGACCCGGGAGGCAATCAGCCCCAGCATTTT.

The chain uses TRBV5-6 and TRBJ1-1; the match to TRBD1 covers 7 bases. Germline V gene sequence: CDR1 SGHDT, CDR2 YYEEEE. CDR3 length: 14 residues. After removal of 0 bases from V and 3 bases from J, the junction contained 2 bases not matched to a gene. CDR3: CASSLVQGDTEAFF. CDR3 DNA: TGTGCCAGCAGCTTGGTTCAGGGGGACACTGAAGCTTTCTTT.

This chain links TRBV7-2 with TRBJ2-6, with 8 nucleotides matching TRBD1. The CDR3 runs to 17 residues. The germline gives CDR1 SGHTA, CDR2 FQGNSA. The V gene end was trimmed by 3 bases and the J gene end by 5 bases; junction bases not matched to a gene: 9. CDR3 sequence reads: CASSFPTRGQRANVLTF. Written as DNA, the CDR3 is TGTGCCAGCAGCTTTCCGACCAGGGGGCAGAGGGCCAACGTCCTGACTTTC.

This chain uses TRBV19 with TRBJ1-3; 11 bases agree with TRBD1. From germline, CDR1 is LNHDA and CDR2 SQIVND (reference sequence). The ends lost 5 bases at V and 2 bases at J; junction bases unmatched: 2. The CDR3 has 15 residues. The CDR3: CASSGQGATGNTIYF. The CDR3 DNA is TGTGCCAGTAGTGGACAGGGGGCAACTGGAAACACCATATATTTT.

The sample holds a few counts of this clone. The CDR3 loop is CAWSVVASGTDTQYF. The CDR3 DNA sequence: TGTGCCTGGAGTGTAGTAGCCTCGGGCACAGATACGCAGTATTTT. The gene calls are TRBV30 and TRBJ2-3; D is unclear. The CDR3 consists of 15 residues. From germline, CDR1 is GTSNPN and CDR2 SVGIG (reference sequence). V lost 0 bases to trimming and J lost 1 base, with 11 bases between them.

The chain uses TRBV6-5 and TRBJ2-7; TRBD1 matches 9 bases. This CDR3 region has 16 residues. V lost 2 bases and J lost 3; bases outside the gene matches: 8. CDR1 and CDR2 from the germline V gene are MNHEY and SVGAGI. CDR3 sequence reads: CASSYRGQGFIYEQYF. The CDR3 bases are TGTGCCAGCAGTTACCGGGGACAGGGTTTTATCTACGAGCAGTACTTC.

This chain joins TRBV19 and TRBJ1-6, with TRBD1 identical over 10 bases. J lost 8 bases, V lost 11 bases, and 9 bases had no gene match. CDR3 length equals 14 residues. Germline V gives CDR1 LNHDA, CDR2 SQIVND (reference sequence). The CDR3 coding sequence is TGTGCCGCGAACCCGGGACAGGGGTATTCACCCCTCCACTTT. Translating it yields CAANPGQGYSPLHF.

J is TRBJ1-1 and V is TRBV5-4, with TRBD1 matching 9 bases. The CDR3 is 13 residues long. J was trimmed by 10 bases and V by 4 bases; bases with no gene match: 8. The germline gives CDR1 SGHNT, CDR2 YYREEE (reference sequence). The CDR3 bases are TGTGCCAGCAGCGGACAGGGGATAAAAATAGCTTTCTTT. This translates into CASSGQGIKIAFF.

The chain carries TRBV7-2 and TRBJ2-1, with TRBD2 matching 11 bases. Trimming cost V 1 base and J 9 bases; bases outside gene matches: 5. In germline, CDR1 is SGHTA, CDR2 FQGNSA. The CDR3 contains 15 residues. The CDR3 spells CASSLGSGRAGEQFF. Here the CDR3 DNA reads TGTGCCAGCAGCTTAGGTAGCGGGAGGGCCGGTGAGCAGTTCTTC.

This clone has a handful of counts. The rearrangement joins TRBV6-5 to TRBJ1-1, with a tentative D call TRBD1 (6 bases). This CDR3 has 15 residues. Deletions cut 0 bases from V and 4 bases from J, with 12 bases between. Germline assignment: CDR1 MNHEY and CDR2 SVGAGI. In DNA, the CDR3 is TGTGCCAGCAGTTACTCTAAGGGGGGGGGCACTGAAGCTTTCTTT. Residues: CASSYSKGGGTEAFF.

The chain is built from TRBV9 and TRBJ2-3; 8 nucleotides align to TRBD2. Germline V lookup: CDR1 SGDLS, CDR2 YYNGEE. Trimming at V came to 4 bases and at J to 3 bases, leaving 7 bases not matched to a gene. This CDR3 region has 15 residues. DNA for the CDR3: TGTGCCAGCAGCATTACTAGCGGCTATACAGATACGCAGTATTTT. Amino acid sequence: CASSITSGYTDTQYF.

The CDR3 protein is CASSLWAGGELFF. In nucleotides, the CDR3 is TGTGCCAGCAGTTTATGGGCCGGCGGGGAGCTGTTTTTT. This chain joins TRBV27 and TRBJ2-2, with unresolved D. This CDR3 comprises 13 residues. Germline V gene data show CDR1 as MNHEY and CDR2 as SMNVEV (reference sequence). The ends were cut back, 1 base at V and 7 bases at J, with 7 bases in the middle.

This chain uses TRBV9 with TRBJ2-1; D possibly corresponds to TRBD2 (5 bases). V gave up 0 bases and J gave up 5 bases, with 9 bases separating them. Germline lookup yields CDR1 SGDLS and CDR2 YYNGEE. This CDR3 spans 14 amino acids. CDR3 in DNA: TGTGCCAGCAGCGTAGTACGGGGAGACAATGAGCAGTTCTTC. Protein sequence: CASSVVRGDNEQFF.

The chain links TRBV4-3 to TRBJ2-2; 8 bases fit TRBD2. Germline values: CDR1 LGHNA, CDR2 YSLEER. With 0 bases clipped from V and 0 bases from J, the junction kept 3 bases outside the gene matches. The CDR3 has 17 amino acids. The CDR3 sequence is CASSQDAGLANTGELFF. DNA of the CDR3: TGCGCCAGCAGCCAAGATGCGGGACTAGCGAACACCGGGGAGCTGTTTTTT.

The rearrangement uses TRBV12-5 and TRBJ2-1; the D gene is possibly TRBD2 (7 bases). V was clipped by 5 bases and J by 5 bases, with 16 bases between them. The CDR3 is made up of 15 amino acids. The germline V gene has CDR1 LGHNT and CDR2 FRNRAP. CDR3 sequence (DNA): TGTGCTAGTGGTGGCGGGGGCCTCGGCAACAATGAGCAGTTCTTC. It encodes CASGGGGLGNNEQFF.

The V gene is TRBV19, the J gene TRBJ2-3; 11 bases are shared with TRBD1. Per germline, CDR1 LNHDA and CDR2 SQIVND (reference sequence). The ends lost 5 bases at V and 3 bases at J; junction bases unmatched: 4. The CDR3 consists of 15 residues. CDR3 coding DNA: TGTGCCAGTAGTTTGGACAGGGGGCGAACAGATACGCAGTATTTT. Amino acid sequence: CASSLDRGRTDTQYF.

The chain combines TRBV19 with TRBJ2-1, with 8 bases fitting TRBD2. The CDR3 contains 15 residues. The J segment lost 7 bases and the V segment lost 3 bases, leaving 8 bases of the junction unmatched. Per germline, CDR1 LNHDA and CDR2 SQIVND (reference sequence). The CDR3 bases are TGTGCCAGTAGTATCCCGGGAGGGCCTTTAAATGAGCAGTTCTTC. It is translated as CASSIPGGPLNEQFF.

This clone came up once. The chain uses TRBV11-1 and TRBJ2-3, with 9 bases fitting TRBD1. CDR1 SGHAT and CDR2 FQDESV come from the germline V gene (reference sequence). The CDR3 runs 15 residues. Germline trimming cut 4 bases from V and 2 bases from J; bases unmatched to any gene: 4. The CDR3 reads CASSSGTGNTDTQYF. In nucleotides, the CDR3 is TGTGCCAGCAGCTCCGGGACAGGGAACACAGATACGCAGTATTTT. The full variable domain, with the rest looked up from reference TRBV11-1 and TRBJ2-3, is EAEVAQSPRYKITEKSQAVAFWCDPISGHATLYWYRQILGQGPELLVQFQDESVVDDSQLPKDRFSAERLKGVDSTLKIQPAELGDSAMYLCASSSGTGNTDTQYFGPGTRLTVL.

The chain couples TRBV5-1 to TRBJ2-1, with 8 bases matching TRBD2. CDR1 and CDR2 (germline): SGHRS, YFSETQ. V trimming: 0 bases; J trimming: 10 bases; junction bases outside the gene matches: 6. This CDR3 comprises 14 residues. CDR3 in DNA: TGCGCCAGCAGCTTGGGGACTAGCCCGAAGGAGCAGTTCTTC. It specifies CASSLGTSPKEQFF.

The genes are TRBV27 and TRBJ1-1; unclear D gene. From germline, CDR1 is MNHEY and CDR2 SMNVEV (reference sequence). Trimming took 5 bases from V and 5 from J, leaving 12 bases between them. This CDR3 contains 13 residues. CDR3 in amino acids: CASSLLRGTEAFF. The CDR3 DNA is TGTGCCAGCAGTCTCCTCCGGGGAACTGAAGCTTTCTTT.